This T cell receptor (beta chain) was retrieved from a study of OX40 agonist ivuxolimab in advanced cancers. Overall study: Those treated in dose escalation had hepatocellular carcinoma, melanoma, renal cell cancer or head and neck cancer.

A history of autoimmune disease or systemic immunosuppression excluded patients. Blood draws occurred at baseline, cycle 4 day 1, and cycle 7 day 1. Data came from immunoSEQ multiplex PCR; TCRdb stores just in-frame clones and leaves some out. The sample carries 90,000 to 120,000 clones, around 93% recorded once. The receptor's source is an adult with an advanced solid tumor such as melanoma, head and neck, liver or kidney cancer. The sample here was CD4+ or CD8+ T cells sorted from blood, taken in a trial of the OX40 agonist ivuxolimab.

The DNA for the CDR3 is TGTGCCAGTCATCACCGAGCGGGTCACAAAGATACGCAGTATTTT. Translated: CASHHRAGHKDTQYF. The rearrangement joins TRBV19 to TRBJ2-3; D perhaps matches TRBD2 (6 bases). The V gene lost 8 bases and the J gene lost 5 bases, with 20 bases spanning the gap. This CDR3 is 15 amino acids long. Germline V gene data show CDR1 as LNHDA and CDR2 as SQIVND (reference sequence).